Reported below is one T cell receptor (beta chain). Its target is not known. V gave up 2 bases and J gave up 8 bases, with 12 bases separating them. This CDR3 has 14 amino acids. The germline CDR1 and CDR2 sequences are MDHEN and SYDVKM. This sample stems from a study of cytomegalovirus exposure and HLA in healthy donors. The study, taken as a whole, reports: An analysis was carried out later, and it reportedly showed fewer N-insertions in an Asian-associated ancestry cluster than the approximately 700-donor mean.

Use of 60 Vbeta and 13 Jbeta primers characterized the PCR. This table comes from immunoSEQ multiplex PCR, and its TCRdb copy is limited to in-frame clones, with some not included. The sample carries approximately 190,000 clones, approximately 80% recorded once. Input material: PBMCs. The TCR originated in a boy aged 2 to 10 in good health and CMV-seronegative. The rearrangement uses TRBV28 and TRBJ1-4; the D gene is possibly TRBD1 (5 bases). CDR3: CASSLGQGGEKLFF. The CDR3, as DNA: TGTGCCAGCAGTTTAGGGCAGGGTGGAGAAAAACTGTTTTTT.